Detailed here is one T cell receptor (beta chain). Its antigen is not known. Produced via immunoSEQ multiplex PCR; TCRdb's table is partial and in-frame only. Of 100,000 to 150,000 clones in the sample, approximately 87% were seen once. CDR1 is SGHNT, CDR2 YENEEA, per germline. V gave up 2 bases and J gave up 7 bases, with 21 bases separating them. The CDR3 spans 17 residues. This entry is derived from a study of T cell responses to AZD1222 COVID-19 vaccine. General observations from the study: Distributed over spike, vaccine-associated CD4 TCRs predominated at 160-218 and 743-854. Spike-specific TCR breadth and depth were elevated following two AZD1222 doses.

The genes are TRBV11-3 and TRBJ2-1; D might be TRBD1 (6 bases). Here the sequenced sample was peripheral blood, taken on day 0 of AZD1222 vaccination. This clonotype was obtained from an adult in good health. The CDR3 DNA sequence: TGTGCCAGCAGCTTACACCCCCCTTTTGAGGGGACAAATGAGCAGTTCTTC. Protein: CASSLHPPFEGTNEQFF.